The rows below give T cell receptor beta chains drawn from one sample of a study of blood T cell repertoires in COVID-19. Method: immunoSEQ multiplex PCR; TCRdb's copy keeps in-frame clones and lacks some. The repertoire has 97,000 or so clones, about 85% of them found once; the top ten carry under 2.5%. Sequencing used peripheral blood. The receptors were gathered from a middle-aged man with active COVID-19. Each CDR3 is given without its conserved first and last residue.

length: 13; V: TRBV6-2/TRBV6-3; CDR3: ASSTGQGSLRGYT
length: 11; V: TRBV6-2/TRBV6-3; CDR3: ASSPRDILGYT
length: 18; V: TRBV4-2; CDR3: ASSPGLAGGPARNTGELF
length: 9; V: TRBV5-4; CDR3: ASSLGWGYT
length: 12; V: TRBV6-6; CDR3: ASSYGGGSYEQF
length: 13; V: TRBV3-1/TRBV3-2; CDR3: ASRLTSGGRETQY
length: 13; V: TRBV7-2; CDR3: ASSLRSGLNNEQF
length: 10; V: TRBV30; CDR3: AWSFRGEKLF
length: 16; V: TRBV4-1; CDR3: ASSPGYRGTKANYGYT
length: 16; V: TRBV4-2; CDR3: ASSQERGFGTTNEKLF
length: 11; V: TRBV27; CDR3: ASTRAGGRRPF
length: 12; V: TRBV15; CDR3: ATSVTRGRYGYT
length: 11; V: TRBV18; CDR3: ASSKEAGNTIY
length: 13; V: TRBV15; CDR3: ATSTNRDRVDTQY
length: 13; V: TRBV9; CDR3: ASSVEGQGGSPLH
length: 9; V: TRBV18; CDR3: ASSNSYGYT
length: 13; V: TRBV7-9; CDR3: ASTAGRGGYNEQF
length: 13; V: TRBV5-4; CDR3: ASSLVGQGDSPLH
length: 11; V: TRBV7-9; CDR3: ASIDSFYNEQF
length: 14; V: TRBV7-9; CDR3: ASSWGIGQGNQPQH
length: 13; V: TRBV11-2; CDR3: ATRGLETGANVLT
length: 9; V: TRBV6-6; CDR3: ASTHSGEAF
length: 14; V: TRBV18; CDR3: ASSPGLVTLNTEAF
length: 13; V: TRBV5-1; CDR3: ASSPGQGGSYEQY
length: 13; V: TRBV3-1/TRBV3-2; CDR3: ASSQDGTGRTEAF
length: 11; V: TRBV30; CDR3: AWSGGIDQPQH
length: 13; V: TRBV5-6; CDR3: ASSIDGRGSYGYT
length: 15; V: TRBV4-1; CDR3: ASSQPSPTLMNTEAF
length: 10; V: TRBV12-3/TRBV12-4; CDR3: ASSQGAGELF
length: 12; V: TRBV5-6; CDR3: ASSHGPGSYEQY
length: 12; V: TRBV19; CDR3: ASSTTGGFYEQY
length: 11; V: TRBV29-1; CDR3: SGRGQGLDTQY
length: 12; V: TRBV29-1; CDR3: SAARDRASGEQY